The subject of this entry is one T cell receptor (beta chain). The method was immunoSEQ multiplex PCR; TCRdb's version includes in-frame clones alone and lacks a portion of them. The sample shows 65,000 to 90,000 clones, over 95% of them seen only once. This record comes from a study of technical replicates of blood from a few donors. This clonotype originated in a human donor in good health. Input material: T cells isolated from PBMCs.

CDR3 DNA: TGCGCCAGCAGCCATCCCCCTGGACAGATATCCTCTGGAAACACCATATATTTT. It is translated as CASSHPPGQISSGNTIYF. The gene calls are TRBV4-1 and TRBJ1-3; perhaps TRBD1 as D (6 bases). This CDR3 is built from 18 residues. Germline lookup yields CDR1 MGHRA and CDR2 YSYEKL. V was pared by 3 bases and J by 0 bases, with 18 bases between.